This T cell receptor beta chain was documented in a study of blood T cell repertoires in COVID-19. Whole-study context: PBMCs, B-cell-depleted T cells, or T cells provided the cDNA or gDNA that made up the material.

Symptom resolution, clearance, or two negative PCRs marked the recovered donors of Cohort 3. Germline-derived CDR1 and CDR2 are SGHDT and YYEEEE. V was shortened by 7 bases and J by 5 bases, with 10 bases between the two germline ends. The CDR3 length is 13 residues. Per the original methods: Cell counts per sample came from amplifying reference gene primers. The protocol was immunoSEQ multiplex PCR, while the TCRdb copy is restricted to in-frame clones and leaves out a portion. V and J calls and clone size follow that table, whereas D and trimming were derived from the DNA. This table has about 150,000 clones, 78% appearing once.

What was sequenced was PBMCs or T cells enriched from blood (not recorded which). The sequence derives from a woman aged 50 to 60 who had recovered from COVID-19. This chain uses TRBV5-6 with TRBJ1-6; D gene unclear. CDR3 DNA sequence: TGTGCCAGCCAGGTGACTAATAATTCACCCCTCCACTTT. Its translation: CASQVTNNSPLHF.